This is a list of T cell receptor beta chains from one sample in a study of radiation and T cells in renal cell carcinoma. Data came from immunoSEQ multiplex PCR; TCRdb stores just in-frame clones and leaves some out. The sample holds 100,000 to 150,000 clones, roughly 91% seen once. Sequencing was performed on blood, taken from a patient whose treatment included radiotherapy and nephrectomy. These receptors all come from a woman in her 70s with renal cell carcinoma. The CDR3 runs from the conserved cysteine through the conserved F or W. The D gene is left open where the match is weak. The size of a clone is reported for some rows only, either as once, few or many, or as a class for expanded clones.

clone size,J gene,V gene,D gene,CDR3 DNA,CDR3 protein
-,TRBJ1-1,TRBV7-2,-,TGTGCCAGCAGCCCGAAAGGTCGTGGGGCTTTCTTT,CASSPKGRGAFF
once,TRBJ2-7,TRBV5-6,TRBD2,TGTGCCAGCAGCTTGGGACTAGCGGGGGGGCAATACGAGCAGTACTTC,CASSLGLAGGQYEQYF
once,TRBJ1-1,TRBV6-1,TRBD1,TGTGCCAGCAGTACGGGACAGGGGAGCACTGAAGCTTTCTTT,CASSTGQGSTEAFF
once,TRBJ2-1,TRBV7-6,TRBD1,TGTGCCAGCAGCTTCCGGACAGGTAGGCCGTTCTTC,CASSFRTGRPFF
-,TRBJ2-3,TRBV11-2,-,TGTGCCAGCAGCCCGGATGGTCTGGAAGGCTCTAGCACAGATACGCAGTATTTT,CASSPDGLEGSSTDTQYF
-,TRBJ2-1,TRBV30,TRBD1,TGTGCCTGGAGTCCCGGGACAGGGCTCAATGAGCAGTTCTTC,CAWSPGTGLNEQFF
few,TRBJ2-5,TRBV11-2,TRBD2,TGTGCCAGCAGCTGGCGACTAGCGGGGGGGCGCGAGACCCAGTACTTC,CASSWRLAGGRETQYF
-,TRBJ2-6,TRBV5-6,TRBD1,TGTGCCAGCAGCCCAGGACAGGGTCTGTCTGGGGCCAACGTCCTGACTTTC,CASSPGQGLSGANVLTF
-,TRBJ1-1,TRBV19,TRBD1,TGTGCCAGTAGTATAGCGACAGGGGCGGCTTTCTTT,CASSIATGAAFF
once,TRBJ2-1,TRBV5-5,TRBD2,TGTGCCAGCAGCTTTTTCCCCTCCGGGGGGGCCAATGAGCAGTTCTTC,CASSFFPSGGANEQFF
few,TRBJ1-5,TRBV6-6,-,TGTGCCAGCAGTTATGGGGATCAGCCCCAGCATTTT,CASSYGDQPQHF